This is a list of T cell receptor beta chains from one sample in a study of pediatric ulcerative colitis. Sequencing was performed with immunoSEQ multiplex PCR; in TCRdb, only in-frame clones are kept and a portion is missing. The table records 20,000 to 30,000 clones, approximately 71% of them present only once. Sequencing was carried out using gut tissue. These receptors all come from a boy under 18 with severe ulcerative colitis. Both conserved end residues are part of each CDR3. The D gene is left open where the match is weak. Where a row states a size, it is once, few, many or the class of an expanded clone; other rows omit it.

j_gene: TRBJ2-2
v_gene: TRBV6-4
d_gene: NA
abundance: NA
CDR3nt: TGTGCCAGCACGGGCGAAGACGGTACCGGGGAGCTGTTTTTT
CDR3aa: CASTGEDGTGELFF

j_gene: TRBJ2-2
v_gene: TRBV14
d_gene: NA
abundance: few
CDR3nt: TGTGCCAGCAGCCTAAAGGGGTTCGGGGAGCTGTTTTTT
CDR3aa: CASSLKGFGELFF

j_gene: TRBJ1-1
v_gene: TRBV7-2
d_gene: TRBD1
abundance: few
CDR3nt: TGTGCCAGCAGCTTGCAGGGGGCAAGATCTCAAGCTTTCTTT
CDR3aa: CASSLQGARSQAFF

j_gene: TRBJ1-2
v_gene: TRBV10-2
d_gene: TRBD1
abundance: few
CDR3nt: TGCGCCAGCAGTGAGGCGGCGGGACAGGGAGGCTATGGCTACACCTTC
CDR3aa: CASSEAAGQGGYGYTF

j_gene: TRBJ2-3
v_gene: TRBV5-1
d_gene: NA
abundance: NA
CDR3nt: TGCGCCAGCAGCAGACAACAGGGAGGCGCAGATACGCAGTATTTT
CDR3aa: CASSRQQGGADTQYF

j_gene: TRBJ2-1
v_gene: TRBV4-2
d_gene: NA
abundance: NA
CDR3nt: TGTGCCAGCAGCCAAGAACTAGGGGGCTCCTACAATGAGCAGTTCTTC
CDR3aa: CASSQELGGSYNEQFF

j_gene: TRBJ2-7
v_gene: TRBV29-1
d_gene: TRBD2
abundance: NA
CDR3nt: TGCAGCGTTCGGCGGGAGGGTCGTTTGGGCGAGCAGTACTTC
CDR3aa: CSVRREGRLGEQYF

j_gene: TRBJ2-1
v_gene: TRBV4-1
d_gene: NA
abundance: NA
CDR3nt: TGCGCCAGCAGCCAAGATCTATACGATAGGGATGAGCAGTTCTTC
CDR3aa: CASSQDLYDRDEQFF

j_gene: TRBJ2-2
v_gene: TRBV4-3
d_gene: TRBD1
abundance: NA
CDR3nt: TGCGCCAGCAGCCAAGAAAGGGGACAGGGGTTCACCGGGGAGCTGTTTTTT
CDR3aa: CASSQERGQGFTGELFF

j_gene: TRBJ2-2
v_gene: TRBV5-1
d_gene: TRBD2
abundance: few
CDR3nt: TGCGCCAGCAGCTTGATAGGGAGGGACACCGGGGAGCTGTTTTTT
CDR3aa: CASSLIGRDTGELFF

j_gene: TRBJ2-7
v_gene: TRBV27
d_gene: TRBD2
abundance: NA
CDR3nt: TGTGCCAGCAGTTTCGGACTAGCGGGAGTCTACGAGCAGTACTTC
CDR3aa: CASSFGLAGVYEQYF

j_gene: TRBJ2-1
v_gene: TRBV7-9
d_gene: NA
abundance: NA
CDR3nt: TGTGCCAGCAGCTTCATGGAGAAGGGGGACAATGAGCAGTTCTTC
CDR3aa: CASSFMEKGDNEQFF

j_gene: TRBJ2-5
v_gene: TRBV2
d_gene: NA
abundance: NA
CDR3nt: TGTGCCAGCATGCTCAACCAAGAGACCCAGTACTTC
CDR3aa: CASMLNQETQYF

j_gene: TRBJ1-2
v_gene: TRBV29-1
d_gene: TRBD1
abundance: NA
CDR3nt: TGCAGCGTGTTGGACAGGAGTCGCTATGGCTACACCTTC
CDR3aa: CSVLDRSRYGYTF

j_gene: TRBJ2-1
v_gene: TRBV10-3
d_gene: NA
abundance: NA
CDR3nt: TGTGCCATCAGTGATGGGACCACAAATGAGCAGTTCTTC
CDR3aa: CAISDGTTNEQFF

j_gene: TRBJ2-1
v_gene: TRBV7-2
d_gene: TRBD2
abundance: NA
CDR3nt: TGTGCCAGCAGCCCGGGCCCCAGCGGGAGCTCCTACAATGAGCAGTTCTTC
CDR3aa: CASSPGPSGSSYNEQFF

j_gene: TRBJ1-5
v_gene: TRBV27
d_gene: TRBD1
abundance: few
CDR3nt: TGTGCCAGCAGCCCCGGGACAGGGGAGGGTCAGCCCCAGCATTTT
CDR3aa: CASSPGTGEGQPQHF

j_gene: TRBJ1-1
v_gene: TRBV5-1
d_gene: NA
abundance: NA
CDR3nt: TGCGCCAGCAGCTTCGGGGGGAACACTGAAGCTTTCTTT
CDR3aa: CASSFGGNTEAFF

j_gene: TRBJ1-1
v_gene: TRBV30
d_gene: NA
abundance: few
CDR3nt: TGTGCCTGGAGATTTTCGGGACTCGAGAACACTGAAGCTTTCTTT
CDR3aa: CAWRFSGLENTEAFF

j_gene: TRBJ2-2
v_gene: TRBV1
d_gene: NA
abundance: NA
CDR3nt: TGCACCAGCAGCCAAGATCTTGCACCGAGCCTAACCGGGGAGCTGTTTTTT
CDR3aa: CTSSQDLAPSLTGELFF

j_gene: TRBJ2-3
v_gene: TRBV6-1
d_gene: NA
abundance: NA
CDR3nt: TGTGCCAGCAGTGAAGCTGTGGAGGGTGCAGATACGCAGTATTTT
CDR3aa: CASSEAVEGADTQYF

j_gene: TRBJ2-7
v_gene: TRBV6-6
d_gene: TRBD2
abundance: once
CDR3nt: TGTGCCAGCAGCCAAGGCACGGGACTAGCGGTATACGAGCAGTACTTC
CDR3aa: CASSQGTGLAVYEQYF

j_gene: TRBJ2-7
v_gene: TRBV5-1
d_gene: TRBD2
abundance: NA
CDR3nt: TGCGCCAGCAGCTTGCTCGGGAGGTCCTACGAGCAGTACTTC
CDR3aa: CASSLLGRSYEQYF

j_gene: TRBJ1-2
v_gene: TRBV6-5
d_gene: NA
abundance: NA
CDR3nt: TGTGCCAGCAGTACGGTCGGGGGCGCTGACTATGGCTACACCTTC
CDR3aa: CASSTVGGADYGYTF

j_gene: TRBJ2-2
v_gene: TRBV9
d_gene: NA
abundance: NA
CDR3nt: TGTGCCAGCAGCGCCCGGTTGCGGAGGGGGAACACCGGGGAGCTGTTTTTT
CDR3aa: CASSARLRRGNTGELFF

j_gene: TRBJ2-7
v_gene: TRBV15
d_gene: NA
abundance: NA
CDR3nt: TGTGCCACCAGTAGGGGGTACCGAGACGAGCAGTACTTC
CDR3aa: CATSRGYRDEQYF

j_gene: TRBJ2-7
v_gene: TRBV11-3
d_gene: NA
abundance: NA
CDR3nt: TGTGCCAGCAGCCCCCTAACTAGCCACAGCTACGAGCAGTACTTC
CDR3aa: CASSPLTSHSYEQYF

j_gene: TRBJ2-5
v_gene: TRBV5-6
d_gene: TRBD2
abundance: NA
CDR3nt: TGTGCCAGCAGCTTGTCATTTAGGCTAGCGGGAGGGGAGACGGAGACCCAGTACTTC
CDR3aa: CASSLSFRLAGGETETQYF

j_gene: TRBJ2-1
v_gene: TRBV2
d_gene: TRBD2
abundance: NA
CDR3nt: TGTGCCAGCAGGGCGACTAGCGGGAACTACAATGAGCAGTTCTTC
CDR3aa: CASRATSGNYNEQFF

j_gene: TRBJ2-3
v_gene: TRBV9
d_gene: TRBD2
abundance: NA
CDR3nt: TGTGCCAGCAGGGAAGGCCTAGCGGGAGGAAGAGGTACGCAGTATTTT
CDR3aa: CASREGLAGGRGTQYF

j_gene: TRBJ1-1
v_gene: TRBV6-1
d_gene: NA
abundance: NA
CDR3nt: TGTGCCAGCAGGGAAGAATGGGCCGTGGACACTGAAGCTTTCTTT
CDR3aa: CASREEWAVDTEAFF

j_gene: TRBJ1-1
v_gene: TRBV11-1
d_gene: TRBD1
abundance: few
CDR3nt: TGTGCCAGCAGGAATACAGGGGAGGGAACGAACACTGAAGCTTTCTTT
CDR3aa: CASRNTGEGTNTEAFF

j_gene: TRBJ2-2
v_gene: TRBV7-6
d_gene: NA
abundance: NA
CDR3nt: TGTGCCAGCAGCATACGCTCAGGGTTTACCGGGGAGCTGTTTTTT
CDR3aa: CASSIRSGFTGELFF